Given below is one TCR beta chain in context. Profiled with immunoSEQ multiplex PCR; TCRdb holds only in-frame clones, not every one. The sample holds roughly 120,000 clones, roughly 90% seen once. The data were taken from a study of control samples from healthy donors and cancer patients. Germline V CDR1 and CDR2: SNHLY, FYNNEI. The CDR3 loop spans 14 amino acids. The V and J ends lost 3 bases and 11 bases, in that order; junction bases with no gene match: 11. The rearrangement joins TRBV2 to TRBJ1-1; 8 bases align to TRBD1. Sequencing was done on a sample of PBMCs. The receptor was derived from a woman aged 60-75 years with lung cancer. The chain's CDR3 is CASSDRTGPVDAFF. Here the CDR3 DNA reads TGTGCCAGCAGTGATAGGACAGGGCCCGTCGACGCTTTCTTT.